These 24 T cell receptor beta chains originate from one sample sequenced in a study of T-cell memory formation after mild COVID-19. TCRdb re-called the 5' RACE reads with MiXCR, one entry per CDR3 protein. The table includes roughly 340,000 distinct CDR3 sequences, around a fifth detected once. Sequenced: PBMCs or a T cell subset sorted from them (not recorded which). These receptor sequences come from a man younger than 35 who had mild COVID-19 (a few samples of this study predate the infection). Cell type and time point are not known.

In its sample, this clonotype was seen a few times. V gene TRBV2 combines with J gene TRBJ2-2; 9 nucleotides agree with TRBD2. In germline, CDR1 is SNHLY, CDR2 FYNNEI. CDR3 length equals 15 residues. Trimming at V came to 4 bases and at J to 4 bases, leaving 4 bases not matched to a gene. The CDR3 sequence is CASSAVAGATGELFF. CDR3 bases: TGTGCCAGCAGTGCGGTAGCGGGGGCCACCGGGGAGCTGTTTTTT.

There are a few counts of this clonotype. The rearrangement uses TRBV2 and TRBJ2-2; a weak D match, TRBD1 (6 bases). Germline loops: CDR1 SNHLY, CDR2 FYNNEI. Deletions cut 3 bases from V and 0 bases from J, with 11 bases between. The CDR3 runs 16 residues. The CDR3 nucleotides are TGTGCCAGCAGTGAGAGGTCAGGGGCGAACACCGGGGAGCTGTTTTTT. Translating gives CASSERSGANTGELFF. Drawing the rest from reference TRBV2 and TRBJ2-2, the complete variable domain is EPEVTQTPSHQVTQMGQEVILRCVPISNHLYFYWYRQILGQKVEFLVSFYNNEISEKSEIFDDQFSVERPDGSNFTLKIRSTKLEDSAMYFCASSERSGANTGELFFGEGSRLTVL.

V is TRBV14 and J is TRBJ2-1, with D possibly being TRBD1 (6 bases). V was trimmed by 4 bases and J by 0 bases, leaving 25 bases between them. The V gene's germline CDR1 is SGHDN and CDR2 FVKESK. This CDR3 comprises 20 residues. This CDR3 reads CASSLRPQRAGANSYNEQFF. CDR3 DNA sequence: TGTGCCAGCAGCCTCCGACCCCAACGGGCAGGGGCGAACTCCTACAATGAGCAGTTCTTC.

This clonotype was picked up many times. The chain recombines TRBV6-2 or TRBV6-3 with TRBJ2-1; D perhaps matches TRBD2 (7 bases). Germline V gene data show CDR1 as MNHEY and CDR2 as SVGEGT. V was pared by 10 bases and J by 1 base, with 17 bases between. CDR3 length: 15 amino acids. The CDR3 reads CATRWAGASYNEQFF. The CDR3 DNA reads as TGTGCCACCAGGTGGGCGGGGGCGTCCTACAATGAGCAGTTCTTC.

The chain is built from TRBV7-9 and TRBJ1-1; weak D call: TRBD1 (6 bases). CDR1 is SEHNR, CDR2 FQNEAQ, per germline (reference sequence). This CDR3 is built from 14 residues. With 5 bases removed from V and 6 bases from J, the gap between germline ends came to 16 bases. CDR3 region: CASSERTRGSEAFF. In DNA, the CDR3 is TGTGCCAGCAGCGAAAGGACCAGGGGTTCTGAAGCTTTCTTT. Full variable domain (outside the CDR3, taken from reference TRBV7-9 and TRBJ1-1): DTGVSQNPRHKITKRGQNVTFRCDPISEHNRLYWYRQTLGQGPEFLTYFQNEAQLEKSRLLSDRFSAERPKGSFSTLEIQRTEQGDSAMYLCASSERTRGSEAFFGQGTRLTVV.

The J gene is TRBJ2-5, the V gene TRBV5-1; TRBD2 matches at 8 bases. J gave up 5 bases and V 4 bases, and 16 bases lay outside the gene matches. CDR1 and CDR2 from the germline V gene are SGHRS and YFSETQ. This CDR3 is 17 amino acids long. The CDR3 loop is CASSTTVGLARMETQYF. CDR3 nucleotides: TGCGCCAGCAGCACCACAGTAGGACTAGCCCGTATGGAGACCCAGTACTTC.

V is TRBV7-3 and J is TRBJ2-1; 7 positions agree with TRBD2. Trimming cost V 4 bases and J 5 bases; bases outside gene matches: 8. Germline loops: CDR1 SGHTA, CDR2 FQGTGA. This CDR3 is built from 15 residues. The CDR3 DNA is TGTGCCAGCAGCTCGGTGGGGGGGGAGCACAATGAGCAGTTCTTC. Translating it yields CASSSVGGEHNEQFF.

This clonotype was seen a few times. Written as DNA, the CDR3 is TGCAGCGCTTTAGCGGGGGGGTCTTACAATGAGCAGTTCTTC. It is translated as CSALAGGSYNEQFF. This chain joins TRBV29-1 and TRBJ2-1, with 11 bases aligning to TRBD2. The length of the CDR3 is 14 residues. From germline, CDR1 is SQVTM and CDR2 ANQGSEA. V shed 7 bases, J shed 4 bases, and the junction held 6 bases outside the gene matches.

The rearrangement uses TRBV25-1 and TRBJ2-5; perhaps TRBD1 as D (5 bases). Germline CDR1 MGHDK, CDR2 SYGVNS. The CDR3 consists of 13 residues. Trimming pared 7 bases from V and 0 bases from J, leaving 9 bases between. The CDR3 region is CASIGDYQETQYF. The CDR3 DNA reads TGTGCCAGCATAGGGGATTACCAAGAGACCCAGTACTTC.

This clonotype was detected only a few times. The chain employs TRBV2 and TRBJ2-7, with D hard to call. The CDR3 contains 12 residues. The germline V and J ends were trimmed by 6 bases and 1 base, with 7 bases remaining between them. Looked up from germline, CDR1 is SNHLY and CDR2 is FYNNEI. The DNA of the CDR3 is TGTGCCAGCAGATACGGTTCCTACGAGCAGTACGTC. Its translation is CASRYGSYEQYV.

This chain links TRBV5-1 with TRBJ1-2, with a tentative D call TRBD1 (5 bases). Trimming pared 5 bases from V and 3 bases from J, leaving 17 bases between. Germline CDR1 SGHRS, CDR2 YFSETQ. The CDR3 covers 15 residues. The CDR3 sequence: CASRKEGTLHYGYTF. In DNA form, the CDR3 reads TGCGCCAGCAGGAAAGAAGGGACCCTTCACTATGGCTACACCTTC.

In its sample, this clonotype was seen a few times. The chain links TRBV12-3 or TRBV12-4 to TRBJ2-7; 9 bases line up with TRBD1. This CDR3 is built from 13 residues. V dropped 7 bases and J dropped 2; count of bases not matched to a gene: 3. The CDR3 nucleotides are TGTGCCAGCATGGGACAGGGTACCTACGAGCAGTACTTC. Protein product: CASMGQGTYEQYF.

This clonotype has more than one count but fewer than ten. This chain connects TRBV3-1 to TRBJ1-6, with a tentative D call TRBD1 (5 bases). The V gene's germline CDR1 is LGHDT and CDR2 YNNKEL (reference sequence). CDR3 length equals 13 residues. V lost 2 bases and J lost 17, with 16 bases in between. CDR3 amino acids: CASSQYRDRSFHF. The CDR3 DNA is TGTGCCAGCAGCCAATACCGGGACCGGTCGTTCCACTTT.

The table lists this clonotype with many counts. The rearrangement joins TRBV5-4 to TRBJ2-1; D is undetermined. The germline V gene has CDR1 SGHNT and CDR2 YYREEE (reference sequence). Between the trimmed V and J ends, which lost 0 bases and 5 bases, there was a span of 9 bases. This CDR3 is 14 amino acids long. The CDR3 DNA reads TGTGCCAGCAGCTTGGAGCCAGTCAACAATGAGCAGTTCTTC. As protein: CASSLEPVNNEQFF.

CDR3 coding DNA: TGCGCCAGCAGCCCCCGGGCGCAAGGGGGTTTTGAGCAGTTCTTC. Its protein is CASSPRAQGGFEQFF. The chain links TRBV4-3 to TRBJ2-1; D perhaps matches TRBD1 (6 bases). V lost 4 bases, J lost 9 bases, and 19 bases lay in between. CDR1 LGHNA and CDR2 YSLEER come from the germline V gene. This CDR3 comprises 15 residues.

This clonotype was observed a handful of times. The rearrangement joins TRBV29-1 to TRBJ2-1; perhaps TRBD2 as D (7 bases). Trimming pared 7 bases from V and 5 bases from J, leaving 18 bases between. This CDR3 contains 14 residues. CDR1 SQVTM and CDR2 ANQGSEA come from the germline V gene. CDR3 DNA: TGCAGCGCGAGGGGGGGGTCGGTAGACAATGAGCAGTTCTTC. Encoded protein: CSARGGSVDNEQFF.

The CDR3 DNA reads TGTGCCAGCAAGACCGACGGGATCTCCTTCGGGGCTTTCTTT. Encoded protein: CASKTDGISFGAFF. The chain joins TRBV2 to TRBJ1-1; D is undetermined. Germline CDR1 reads SNHLY; CDR2 reads FYNNEI. Trimming pared 7 bases from V and 11 bases from J, leaving 23 bases between. The CDR3 sequence is 14 residues long.

The gene calls are TRBV12-2 and TRBJ2-2; the D call in the table, TRBD2, was not verified against the DNA. TRBV12-2 is tagged as a pseudogene. This CDR3 has 16 amino acids. The CDR3 spells CASRYGLDPNTGELFF. The DNA of the CDR3 is TGTGCAAGTCGCTACGGACTAGATCCTAACACCGGGGAGCTGTTTTTT.

CDR3 DNA sequence: TGTGCCAGCAGCGTAGTAGGGCGGGCTGGCTACACCTTC. Its translation is CASSVVGRAGYTF. The chain employs TRBV9 and TRBJ1-2; D gene unclear. Germline assignment: CDR1 SGDLS and CDR2 YYNGEE. The V gene lost 0 bases and the J gene lost 7 bases, with 10 bases spanning the gap. The CDR3 covers 13 residues. Full variable domain (missing parts from reference TRBV9 and TRBJ1-2): DSGVTQTPKHLITATGQRVTLRCSPRSGDLSVYWYQQSLDQGLQFLIQYYNGEERAKGNILERFSAQQFPDLHSELNLSSLELGDSALYFCASSVVGRAGYTFGSGTRLTVV.

This clonotype was seen more than once but under ten times. This chain links TRBV6-5 with TRBJ2-1; 15 positions agree with TRBD2. The V and J ends lost 2 bases and 10 bases, in that order; junction bases with no gene match: 3. CDR3 length equals 15 residues. Germline-derived CDR1 and CDR2 are MNHEY and SVGAGI. CDR3: CASSYGLAGGDEQFF. The CDR3 DNA sequence: TGTGCCAGCAGTTACGGACTAGCGGGGGGGGACGAGCAGTTCTTC.

The chain employs TRBV6-4 and TRBJ2-2; D uncertain. Germline-derived CDR1 and CDR2 are MRHNA and SNTAGT. Between the trimmed V and J ends, which lost 3 bases and 0 bases, there was a span of 8 bases. The CDR3 length is 15 residues. The CDR3 nucleotides are TGTGCCAGCAGTGAGCGGTCCTCGAACACCGGGGAGCTGTTTTTT. Its translation: CASSERSSNTGELFF.

This clonotype was detected a few times. V usage is TRBV10-3 and J usage is TRBJ1-2; D is possibly TRBD1 (6 bases). V dropped 0 bases and J dropped 7 bases, with 15 bases sitting between them. CDR1 ENHRY and CDR2 SYGVKD come from the germline V gene. The CDR3 spans 15 residues. CDR3: CAISESAGALRGYTF. The CDR3 DNA sequence: TGTGCCATCAGTGAGTCAGCGGGGGCATTACGTGGCTACACCTTC.

This clonotype was seen more than once but under ten times. The chain couples TRBV6-2 or TRBV6-3 to TRBJ1-5; D uncertain. The germline V gene has CDR1 MNHEY and CDR2 SVGEGT. The CDR3 sequence is 13 residues long. The V gene lost 8 bases and the J gene lost 7 bases, with 15 bases spanning the gap. CDR3 sequence reads: CASRTAAGQPQHF. CDR3 nucleotide sequence: TGTGCCAGCCGAACGGCGGCAGGACAGCCCCAGCATTTT.

In its sample, this clonotype was seen a few times. The chain carries TRBV7-2 and TRBJ2-1, with 11 bases that match TRBD2. V lost 6 bases, J lost 7 bases, and 5 bases stayed unmatched. This CDR3 contains 14 residues. Germline V CDR1 and CDR2: SGHTA, FQGNSA. CDR3 residues: CASRLAGDRNEQFF. The CDR3 DNA reads as TGTGCCAGCAGACTAGCGGGGGATCGAAATGAGCAGTTCTTC.